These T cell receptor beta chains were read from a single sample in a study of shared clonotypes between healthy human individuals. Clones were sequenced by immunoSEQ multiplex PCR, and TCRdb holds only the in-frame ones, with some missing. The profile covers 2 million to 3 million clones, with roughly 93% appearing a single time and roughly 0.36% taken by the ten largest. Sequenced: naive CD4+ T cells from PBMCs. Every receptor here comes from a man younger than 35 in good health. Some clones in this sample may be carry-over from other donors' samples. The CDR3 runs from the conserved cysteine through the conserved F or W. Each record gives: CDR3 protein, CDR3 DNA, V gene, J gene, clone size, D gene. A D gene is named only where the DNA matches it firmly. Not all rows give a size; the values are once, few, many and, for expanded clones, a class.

CDR3 protein: CASSNRDLHGYTF
CDR3 DNA: TGTGCCAGCAGTAACCGGGACCTACATGGCTACACCTTC
V gene: TRBV6-5
J gene: TRBJ1-2
clone size: NA
D gene: NA

CDR3 protein: CSVEDLRTGHTGELFF
CDR3 DNA: TGCAGCGTTGAAGATCTCAGGACAGGACACACCGGGGAGCTGTTTTTT
V gene: TRBV29-1
J gene: TRBJ2-2
clone size: NA
D gene: TRBD1

CDR3 protein: CASSPVGPPGELFF
CDR3 DNA: TGTGCCAGCAGTCCTGTGGGCCCGCCCGGGGAGCTGTTTTTT
V gene: TRBV28
J gene: TRBJ2-2
clone size: NA
D gene: NA

CDR3 protein: CATSRDSPGRNAFF
CDR3 DNA: TGTGCCACCAGCAGAGATTCACCTGGACGGAACGCTTTCTTT
V gene: TRBV15
J gene: TRBJ1-1
clone size: few
D gene: NA

CDR3 protein: CASSRDGVSSSYEQYF
CDR3 DNA: TGTGCCAGCAGCCGGGACGGCGTTTCTAGCTCCTACGAGCAGTACTTC
V gene: TRBV7-3
J gene: TRBJ2-7
clone size: NA
D gene: NA

CDR3 protein: CASSAVKGEPQHF
CDR3 DNA: TGTGCCAGCAGCGCCGTAAAGGGGGAGCCCCAGCATTTT
V gene: TRBV2
J gene: TRBJ1-5
clone size: NA
D gene: NA

CDR3 protein: CAWSRTSASGELFF
CDR3 DNA: TGTGCCTGGAGCAGGACTAGTGCTTCCGGGGAGCTGTTTTTT
V gene: TRBV30
J gene: TRBJ2-2
clone size: NA
D gene: TRBD2

CDR3 protein: CASSGSFSYEQYF
CDR3 DNA: TGTGCCAGCAGTGGGAGCTTCTCCTACGAGCAGTACTTC
V gene: TRBV28
J gene: TRBJ2-7
clone size: NA
D gene: NA

CDR3 protein: CASSASRSGTEAFF
CDR3 DNA: TGTGCCAGCAGTGCCTCCAGAAGCGGGACTGAAGCTTTCTTT
V gene: TRBV6-1
J gene: TRBJ1-1
clone size: once
D gene: NA

CDR3 protein: CASSHLGRDTGQYF
CDR3 DNA: TGTGCCAGCAGCCACCTAGGGAGGGACACGGGGCAGTACTTC
V gene: TRBV14
J gene: TRBJ2-7
clone size: NA
D gene: NA

CDR3 protein: CAWSPPGGGSQETQYF
CDR3 DNA: TGTGCCTGGAGTCCCCCTGGGGGCGGGAGCCAAGAGACCCAGTACTTC
V gene: TRBV30
J gene: TRBJ2-5
clone size: NA
D gene: NA

CDR3 protein: CASSPNLSGNTIYF
CDR3 DNA: TGTGCCAGCAGCCCCAACCTCTCCGGAAACACCATATATTTT
V gene: TRBV7-3
J gene: TRBJ1-3
clone size: NA
D gene: NA

CDR3 protein: CASSLSWATNEKLFF
CDR3 DNA: TGTGCCAGCAGCTTATCCTGGGCAACTAATGAAAAACTGTTTTTT
V gene: TRBV11-2
J gene: TRBJ1-4
clone size: NA
D gene: NA

CDR3 protein: CASSFRSGGNYGYTF
CDR3 DNA: TGCGCCAGCAGCTTCCGCTCCGGGGGCAACTATGGCTACACCTTC
V gene: TRBV5-1
J gene: TRBJ1-2
clone size: NA
D gene: NA

CDR3 protein: CASSLRWLAGMIGELFF
CDR3 DNA: TGTGCCAGCAGTTTAAGATGGCTAGCGGGAATGATCGGGGAGCTGTTTTTT
V gene: TRBV28
J gene: TRBJ2-2
clone size: NA
D gene: TRBD2

CDR3 protein: CASSISVEGEAFF
CDR3 DNA: TGTGCCAGCAGCATCAGCGTTGAGGGTGAAGCTTTCTTT
V gene: TRBV7-2
J gene: TRBJ1-1
clone size: NA
D gene: NA

CDR3 protein: CAWMRVANTGELFF
CDR3 DNA: TGTGCCTGGATGAGGGTTGCGAACACCGGGGAGCTGTTTTTT
V gene: TRBV30
J gene: TRBJ2-2
clone size: NA
D gene: NA

CDR3 protein: CASTGQGPSYEQYF
CDR3 DNA: TGTGCCAGCACCGGACAGGGACCTTCTTACGAGCAGTACTTC
V gene: TRBV25-1
J gene: TRBJ2-7
clone size: NA
D gene: TRBD1

CDR3 protein: CASSLVWGGPAEQYF
CDR3 DNA: TGTGCCAGCAGCTTAGTATGGGGGGGGCCCGCCGAGCAGTACTTC
V gene: TRBV11-3
J gene: TRBJ2-7
clone size: NA
D gene: NA

CDR3 protein: CASSVSDGRGTQYF
CDR3 DNA: TGTGCCAGCAGCGTATCGGACGGGAGAGGGACCCAGTACTTC
V gene: TRBV9
J gene: TRBJ2-5
clone size: NA
D gene: NA

CDR3 protein: CASSLPGGAFSQPQHF
CDR3 DNA: TGTGCCAGCAGTCTGCCGGGGGGGGCGTTTAGTCAGCCCCAGCATTTT
V gene: TRBV28
J gene: TRBJ1-5
clone size: once
D gene: NA

CDR3 protein: CASSAPGSAYGYTF
CDR3 DNA: TGTGCCAGTAGTGCGCCCGGGTCGGCCTATGGCTACACCTTC
V gene: TRBV19
J gene: TRBJ1-2
clone size: NA
D gene: NA

CDR3 protein: CASSYRGRGQFF
CDR3 DNA: TGTGCCAGCAGTTACCGAGGCCGGGGCCAGTTCTTC
V gene: TRBV6-6
J gene: TRBJ2-1
clone size: NA
D gene: NA

CDR3 protein: CASSLTRTSGKNEQFF
CDR3 DNA: TGCGCCAGCAGCCTAACCAGGACTAGCGGCAAAAATGAGCAGTTCTTC
V gene: TRBV5-1
J gene: TRBJ2-1
clone size: NA
D gene: TRBD2

CDR3 protein: CASSLWGNYGYTF
CDR3 DNA: TGTGCCAGCAGTTTATGGGGGAATTATGGCTACACCTTC
V gene: TRBV27
J gene: TRBJ1-2
clone size: NA
D gene: NA

CDR3 protein: CASSVLGLLYNEQFF
CDR3 DNA: TGTGCCAGCAGCGTTTTAGGGTTGTTGTACAATGAGCAGTTCTTC
V gene: TRBV9
J gene: TRBJ2-1
clone size: NA
D gene: NA

CDR3 protein: CASSLEVGWVLAYNEQFF
CDR3 DNA: TGTGCCAGCAGCTTAGAGGTAGGCTGGGTTCTCGCCTACAATGAGCAGTTCTTC
V gene: TRBV7-9
J gene: TRBJ2-1
clone size: NA
D gene: NA

CDR3 protein: CASSSGAHYEQYF
CDR3 DNA: TGTGCCAGCAGTTCAGGGGCCCACTACGAGCAGTACTTC
V gene: TRBV28
J gene: TRBJ2-7
clone size: NA
D gene: NA

CDR3 protein: CASSPIIVWETQYF
CDR3 DNA: TGTGCCAGCAGCCCGATTATTGTATGGGAGACCCAGTACTTC
V gene: TRBV7-9
J gene: TRBJ2-5
clone size: NA
D gene: NA

CDR3 protein: CASSPNRAEETQYF
CDR3 DNA: TGTGCCAGCTCACCCAACAGGGCGGAGGAGACCCAGTACTTC
V gene: TRBV18
J gene: TRBJ2-5
clone size: once
D gene: NA

CDR3 protein: CASSLGPGVDEQFF
CDR3 DNA: TGCGCCAGCAGCTTGGGCCCCGGAGTGGATGAGCAGTTCTTC
V gene: TRBV5-1
J gene: TRBJ2-1
clone size: NA
D gene: NA

CDR3 protein: CASSFAGVLSYEQYF
CDR3 DNA: TGTGCCAGCAGCTTTGCGGGGGTCCTCTCCTACGAGCAGTACTTC
V gene: TRBV5-8
J gene: TRBJ2-7
clone size: NA
D gene: TRBD2

CDR3 protein: CASRDRQGQGTEAFF
CDR3 DNA: TGTGCCAGCAGGGATCGACAGGGGCAAGGCACTGAAGCTTTCTTT
V gene: TRBV5-4
J gene: TRBJ1-1
clone size: NA
D gene: TRBD1

CDR3 protein: CASSFPRETQYF
CDR3 DNA: TGTGCCAGCAGCTTCCCCCGTGAGACCCAGTACTTC
V gene: TRBV11-2
J gene: TRBJ2-5
clone size: NA
D gene: NA

CDR3 protein: CASSLGLAGGPYTQYF
CDR3 DNA: TGTGCCAGCAGCTTAGGACTAGCGGGAGGGCCGTATACGCAGTATTTT
V gene: TRBV9
J gene: TRBJ2-3
clone size: NA
D gene: TRBD2

CDR3 protein: CASSLEPGGTDTQYF
CDR3 DNA: TGTGCCAGCAGCTTAGAACCGGGCGGGACAGATACGCAGTATTTT
V gene: TRBV11-3
J gene: TRBJ2-3
clone size: NA
D gene: NA

CDR3 protein: CASALQGATRTGELFF
CDR3 DNA: TGTGCCAGCGCCCTACAGGGGGCGACGAGGACCGGGGAGCTGTTTTTT
V gene: TRBV27
J gene: TRBJ2-2
clone size: NA
D gene: TRBD1